The rows below give T cell receptor beta chains drawn from one sample of a study of blood T cell repertoires in COVID-19. The repertoire was sequenced with immunoSEQ multiplex PCR; TCRdb's copy has only in-frame clones and lacks some. The data show 200,000 to 300,000 clones, with roughly nine tenths seen just once and 6.2% held by the top ten. The specimen sequenced was peripheral blood. These receptors were collected from a man aged 55-75 years with acute or convalescent COVID-19. The CDR3 runs from the conserved cysteine through the conserved F or W. D genes are given only for firm matches. Size values are once, few and many counts, or a class for expanded clones, and some rows have none.

j_call,v_call,clone_size,d_call,cdr3_length,cdr3_nt,cdr3_aa
TRBJ2-7,TRBV5-6,.,TRBD2,14,TGTGCCAGCAGCTTCAGCGGGGTAAACTACGAGCAGTACTTC,CASSFSGVNYEQYF
TRBJ2-3,TRBV7-3,.,TRBD1,14,TGTGCCAGCAGCCTGGGACAGTACACAGATACGCAGTATTTT,CASSLGQYTDTQYF
TRBJ1-5,TRBV19,once,TRBD1,14,TGTGCCAGTAGTACGGGACAGGAGGATCAGCCCCAGCATTTT,CASSTGQEDQPQHF
TRBJ2-7,TRBV6-5,.,TRBD2,14,TGTGCCAGCAGTCGGACTAGCAGCTTGTACGAGCAGTACTTC,CASSRTSSLYEQYF
TRBJ2-7,TRBV19,.,TRBD2,17,TGTGCCAGCCCCGGACTAGCGGGAGGACCCCACCTCTACGAGCAGTACTTC,CASPGLAGGPHLYEQYF
TRBJ2-7,TRBV11-2,.,.,13,TGTGCCAGCAGCCCCCGACAGTTTTACGAGCAGTACTTC,CASSPRQFYEQYF
TRBJ1-1,TRBV12-3/TRBV12-4,.,TRBD1,13,TGTGCCAGCAGGGGACAGTTGAACACTGAAGCTTTCTTT,CASRGQLNTEAFF
TRBJ1-1,TRBV19,.,.,14,TGTGCCAGTAGCCCACAGGGTCCTAGCACTGAAGCTTTCTTT,CASSPQGPSTEAFF
TRBJ2-3,TRBV4-3,.,TRBD2,15,TGCGCCAGCAGCCAAGATCGTGCGGGAGGAGATACGCAGTATTTT,CASSQDRAGGDTQYF
TRBJ2-7,TRBV3-1/TRBV3-2,few,.,15,TGTGCCAGCAGCCAAGGGGCCCTGAATTCCTACGAGCAGTACTTC,CASSQGALNSYEQYF
TRBJ2-2,TRBV29-1,.,.,13,TGCAGCTCCAGTGGGAGAAACACCGGGGAGCTGTTTTTT,CSSSGRNTGELFF
TRBJ2-2,TRBV5-4,.,.,16,TGTGCCAGCAGCTTTGGACGGGGGGCGGGCACCGGGGAGCTGTTTTTT,CASSFGRGAGTGELFF
TRBJ1-1,TRBV30,.,.,12,TGTGCCTGGAGCACAGGGCCCACTGAAGCTTTCTTT,CAWSTGPTEAFF
TRBJ1-1,TRBV3-1/TRBV3-2,.,TRBD1,14,TGTGCCAGCAGCCCCAGAACAGGGGGCAATGAAGCTTTCTTT,CASSPRTGGNEAFF
TRBJ1-4,TRBV29-1,.,TRBD1,12,TGCAGCGGGGGACAGGGGCACGGAAAACTGTTTTTT,CSGGQGHGKLFF
TRBJ2-1,TRBV12-5,.,TRBD1,15,TGTGCTAGTGGTACGGGGACAGGGGGCGGGAATGAGCAGTTCTTC,CASGTGTGGGNEQFF
TRBJ2-2,TRBV7-9,once,TRBD2,17,TGTGCCAGCAGCTCCGGAGAGCGGGAGGGCCTGTCCGGGGAGCTGTTTTTT,CASSSGEREGLSGELFF
TRBJ2-1,TRBV19,.,TRBD1,12,TGTGCCACCCGGACAGGGTCGGATGAGCAGTTCTTC,CATRTGSDEQFF
TRBJ1-1,TRBV4-3,.,.,15,TGCGCCAGCAGCCAAGATATGGCAGGGGCAACTGAAGCTTTCTTT,CASSQDMAGATEAFF
TRBJ2-7,TRBV30,.,TRBD2,17,TGTGCCTGGAGTAATCCCGGGACTAGCGGGAGGACGTACGAGCAGTACTTC,CAWSNPGTSGRTYEQYF
TRBJ1-2,TRBV30,.,TRBD1,17,TGTGCCTGGAGGGCAATCGGACAGGGGGGAATTAACTATGGCTACACCTTC,CAWRAIGQGGINYGYTF
TRBJ2-7,TRBV28,.,.,11,TGTGCCAGCGGGGTGGCAGGGGAGCAGTACTTC,CASGVAGEQYF